The T cell receptor (beta chain) described here comes from a study of cytomegalovirus exposure and HLA in healthy donors. The overall study: As an earlier analysis found, some 180 million T cells yielded about 120 million unique TCR beta sequences. Study-wide points: Apparent HLA restriction characterized most CMV-associated TCR beta chains in a later analysis. Most TCR sequences showed up rarely, but some public TCRs showed up in many donors.

For this clone: Its antigen is not identified.

Amplification used 60 Vbeta primers and 13 Jbeta primers. This table comes from immunoSEQ multiplex PCR, and its TCRdb copy is limited to in-frame clones, with some not included. The sample has roughly 170,000 clones; about three quarters are singletons. Sequenced sample: PBMCs. The receptor was isolated from a female donor in good health and CMV-seronegative.

In nucleotides, the CDR3 is TGTGCCAGTAGTATATCGGTCGGGCAGGGGGAAGCTTTCTTT. It codes for CASSISVGQGEAFF. This chain links TRBV19 with TRBJ1-1, with TRBD1 as a possible D gene (6 bases). Trimming cost V 2 bases and J 8 bases, with 15 bases left between them. The CDR3 contains 14 residues. Germline loops: CDR1 LNHDA, CDR2 SQIVND (reference sequence).